These T cell receptor beta chains were read from a single sample in a study of cytomegalovirus exposure and HLA in healthy donors. Produced via immunoSEQ multiplex PCR; TCRdb's table is partial and in-frame only. The sample shows 170,000 or so clones, around 80% of them seen only once. The sample was PBMCs. The receptors shown here come from a man aged 35-49 years in good health and CMV-seronegative. Each CDR3 is given with its conserved first and last residue. The size entry is marked missing in some rows and otherwise reads once, few, many or a size class.

j_call cdr3_length clone_size v_call cdr3_aa
TRBJ1-1 13 once TRBV2 CASNAGGNTEAFF
TRBJ2-5 14 - TRBV5-1 CASSLAGQQETQYF
TRBJ2-7 16 - TRBV15 CATSRNKEPHRYEQYF
TRBJ2-1 13 - TRBV6-5 CASRDRLIDEQFF
TRBJ2-7 14 - TRBV29-1 CSVESGPGAYEQYF
TRBJ1-2 13 - TRBV30 CAWSKGRDYGYTF
TRBJ2-4 11 - TRBV20-1 CSAREARLEYF
TRBJ1-2 15 - TRBV18 CASSQVDRAWDGYTF
- 18 - TRBV5-1 CASSLRLPSGISSYEQYF
TRBJ2-5 12 - TRBV29-1 CSVETRTTTQYF
TRBJ1-1 13 - TRBV18 CASSRDRFTEAFF
TRBJ2-3 15 - TRBV30 CAWSPQLAGSPTQYF
TRBJ2-7 13 - TRBV5-1 CASSGGPNYEQYF
TRBJ2-5 15 - TRBV5-1 CASSFRASGQETQYF
TRBJ2-3 17 - TRBV4-3 CASSHGGGSPGTDTQYF
TRBJ2-5 14 - TRBV4-1 CASSQRGQGETQYF
TRBJ2-7 16 - TRBV6-5 CASSSPASGKAYEQYF
TRBJ2-6 17 - TRBV4-1 CASSHVGASSGANVLTF
TRBJ2-4 15 - TRBV28 CASSSNQLAKNIQYF
TRBJ2-1 16 few TRBV7-2 CASSHHTSGRANEQFF
TRBJ1-1 11 - TRBV29-1 CSVEIGEGAFF
TRBJ1-4 15 - TRBV2 CASSPQGGPNEKLFF
TRBJ2-7 13 - TRBV27 CASRLTGDYEQYF
TRBJ1-2 15 - TRBV9 CASSARDRHPYGYTF
TRBJ1-1 14 - TRBV30 CAWSQGFGNTEAFF
TRBJ2-5 12 once TRBV29-1 CSVATGGETQYF
TRBJ2-5 12 - TRBV5-1 CASSPDRETQYF
TRBJ2-5 15 - TRBV7-2 CASSLVVGAKETQYF